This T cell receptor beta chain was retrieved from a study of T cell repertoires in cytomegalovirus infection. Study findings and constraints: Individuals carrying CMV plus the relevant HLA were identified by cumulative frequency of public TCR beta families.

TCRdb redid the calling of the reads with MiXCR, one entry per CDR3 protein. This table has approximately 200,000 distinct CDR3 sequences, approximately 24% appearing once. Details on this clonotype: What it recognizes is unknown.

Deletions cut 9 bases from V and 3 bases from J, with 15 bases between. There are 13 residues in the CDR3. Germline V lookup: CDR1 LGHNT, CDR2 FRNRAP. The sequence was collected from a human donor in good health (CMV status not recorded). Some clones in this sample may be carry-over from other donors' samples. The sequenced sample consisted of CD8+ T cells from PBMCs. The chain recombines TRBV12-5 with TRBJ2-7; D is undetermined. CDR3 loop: CASTGPAHYEQYF. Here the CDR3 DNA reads TGTGCTAGCACCGGGCCCGCGCACTACGAGCAGTACTTC.